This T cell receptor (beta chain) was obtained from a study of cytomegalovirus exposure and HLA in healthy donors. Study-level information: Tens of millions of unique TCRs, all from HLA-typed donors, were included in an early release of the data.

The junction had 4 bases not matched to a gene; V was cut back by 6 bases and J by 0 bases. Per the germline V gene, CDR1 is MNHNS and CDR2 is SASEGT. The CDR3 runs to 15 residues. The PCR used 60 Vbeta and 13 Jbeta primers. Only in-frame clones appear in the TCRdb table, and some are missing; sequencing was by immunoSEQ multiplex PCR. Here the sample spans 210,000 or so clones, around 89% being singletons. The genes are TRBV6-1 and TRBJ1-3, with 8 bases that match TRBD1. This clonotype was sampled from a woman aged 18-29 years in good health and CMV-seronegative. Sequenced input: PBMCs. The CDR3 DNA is TGTGCCAGCAGGGACAGGGCCCTCTCTGGAAACACCATATATTTT. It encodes CASRDRALSGNTIYF.